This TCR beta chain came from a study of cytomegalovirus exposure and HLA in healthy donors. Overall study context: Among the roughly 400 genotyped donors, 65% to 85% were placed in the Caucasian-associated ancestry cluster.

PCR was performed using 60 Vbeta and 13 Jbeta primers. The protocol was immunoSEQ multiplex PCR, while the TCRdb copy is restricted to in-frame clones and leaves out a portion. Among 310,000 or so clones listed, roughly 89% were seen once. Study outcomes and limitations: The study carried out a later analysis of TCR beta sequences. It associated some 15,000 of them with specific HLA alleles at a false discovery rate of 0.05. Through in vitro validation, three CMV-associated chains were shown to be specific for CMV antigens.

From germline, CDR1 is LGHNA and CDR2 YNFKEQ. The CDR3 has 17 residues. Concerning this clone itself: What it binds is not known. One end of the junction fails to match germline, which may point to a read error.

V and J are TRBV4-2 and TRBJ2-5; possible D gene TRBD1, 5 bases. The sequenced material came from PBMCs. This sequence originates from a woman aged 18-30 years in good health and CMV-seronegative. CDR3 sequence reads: CASTQTAPAILQEPQYF. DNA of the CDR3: TGTGCCAGCACCCAGACAGCCCCAGCGATACTTCAAGAGCCCCAGTACTTC.